The 31 T cell receptor beta chains presented below share a single source sample, sequenced in a study of cytomegalovirus exposure and HLA in healthy donors. The study ran its PCR with 60 Vbeta and 13 Jbeta primers. TCRdb keeps only in-frame clones here, not all; method: immunoSEQ multiplex PCR. The repertoire has about 210,000 clones, 70% to 90% of them found once; the top ten carry 0.2% to 0.25%. Material for sequencing was PBMCs. Receptors originate from a girl aged 2 to 9 in good health and CMV-seronegative.

The chain employs TRBV4-2 and TRBJ2-6, with 11 bases matching TRBD2. With V trimmed by 4 bases and J by 0 bases, 20 bases remained unmatched. Germline-derived CDR1 and CDR2 are LGHNA and YNFKEQ. The CDR3 has 23 residues. CDR3 region: CASSLRKGLAGGLPYSGANVLTF. The CDR3 DNA reads TGTGCCAGCAGCCTCCGTAAGGGTCTAGCGGGGGGTCTTCCGTACTCTGGGGCCAACGTCCTGACTTTC.

The chain carries TRBV11-2 and TRBJ2-7; 9 bases are shared with TRBD1. CDR3 length: 15 amino acids. CDR1 and CDR2 (germline): SGHAT, FQNNGV. The V segment lost 1 base and the J segment 1 base; nucleotides outside the gene matches: 2. This CDR3 is CASSLVGTGSYEQYF. Written as DNA, the CDR3 is TGTGCCAGCAGCTTAGTCGGGACAGGGTCCTACGAGCAGTACTTC.

Here the CDR3 DNA reads TGCAGCGTTGAAGAAGGGGGCGGTGGCTACACCTTC. As protein: CSVEEGGGGYTF. The chain couples TRBV29-1 to TRBJ1-2, with 7 bases lining up with TRBD1. In germline, CDR1 is SQVTM, CDR2 ANQGSEA. The CDR3 consists of 12 residues. J lost 7 bases, V lost 0 bases, and 2 bases had no gene match.

J is TRBJ1-5 and V is TRBV30, with D unresolved. Trimming stripped 1 base from V and 12 bases from J, with 19 bases between. The CDR3 contains 14 residues. Germline V lookup: CDR1 GTSNPN, CDR2 SVGIG (reference sequence). CDR3 sequence: CAWSERVAGRRQHF. For the CDR3, the DNA is TGTGCCTGGAGTGAAAGGGTGGCGGGTCGGCGCCAGCATTTT.

This chain uses TRBV11-2 with TRBJ2-1, with 9 bases that match TRBD2. CDR1 is SGHAT, CDR2 FQNNGV, per germline. J lost 5 bases, V lost 6 bases, and 8 bases had no gene match. CDR3 length: 15 amino acids. The CDR3 region is CASRYSGRNHNEQFF. CDR3 DNA sequence: TGTGCCAGCAGGTATAGCGGGAGAAACCACAATGAGCAGTTCTTC. The full variable domain, in which reference TRBV11-2 and TRBJ2-1 provide the parts outside the CDR3, is EAGVAQSPRYKIIEKRQSVAFWCNPISGHATLYWYQQILGQGPKLLIQFQNNGVVDDSQLPKDRFSAERLKGVDSTLKIQPAKLEDSAVYLCASRYSGRNHNEQFFGPGTRLTVL.

The rearrangement uses TRBV19 and TRBJ2-7; the D is unclear. V lost 5 bases and J 3 bases, leaving 11 bases between the germline ends. CDR1 is LNHDA, CDR2 SQIVND, per germline (reference sequence). The CDR3 is 13 residues long. This CDR3 reads CASSYTLGYEQYF. DNA of the CDR3: TGTGCCAGTAGTTATACGCTAGGCTACGAGCAGTACTTC. The full variable domain, completed using reference TRBV19 and TRBJ2-7, is DGGITQSPKYLFRKEGQNVTLSCEQNLNHDAMYWYRQDPGQGLRLIYYSQIVNDFQKGDIAEGYSVSREKKESFPLTVTSAQKNPTAFYLCASSYTLGYEQYFGPGTRLTVT.

The CDR3 loop is CASSYFRVGGNEKLFF. The CDR3 DNA is TGTGCCAGCAGTTACTTCCGGGTGGGGGGAAATGAAAAACTGTTTTTT. This chain uses TRBV6-6 with TRBJ1-4, with a possible D match to TRBD1 (5 bases). Germline values: CDR1 MNHNY, CDR2 SVGAGI (reference sequence). The ends were cut back, 1 base at V and 5 bases at J, with 14 bases in the middle. The CDR3 has 16 amino acids.

V usage is TRBV5-1 and J usage is TRBJ2-7; tentatively, D is TRBD1 (6 bases). Trimming left V 4 bases short and J 0 bases short, with 11 bases between. Germline-derived CDR1 and CDR2 are SGHRS and YFSETQ. The CDR3 extends over 14 amino acids. CDR3 in amino acids: CASSPLTGSYEQYF. The CDR3 DNA is TGCGCCAGCAGCCCTCTGACAGGCTCCTACGAGCAGTACTTC.

The genes are TRBV5-4 and TRBJ2-1; TRBD1 is a possible D gene (5 bases). Trimming left V 3 bases short and J 3 bases short, with 13 bases between. This CDR3 contains 15 residues. The germline CDR1 and CDR2 sequences are SGHNT and YYREEE (reference sequence). The CDR3 here is CASSSQGGNYNEQFF. CDR3 coding DNA: TGTGCCAGCAGCTCTCAGGGTGGGAACTACAATGAGCAGTTCTTC. The full variable domain, with the rest looked up from reference TRBV5-4 and TRBJ2-1, is ETGVTQSPTHLIKTRGQQVTLRCSSQSGHNTVSWYQQALGQGPQFIFQYYREEENGRGNFPPRFSGLQFPNYSSELNVNALELDDSALYLCASSSQGGNYNEQFFGPGTRLTVL.

This chain links TRBV5-4 with TRBJ2-1; D not certain. Germline V CDR1 and CDR2: SGHNT, YYREEE (reference sequence). The CDR3 is made up of 14 amino acids. The V gene lost 0 bases and the J gene lost 3 bases, with 7 bases spanning the gap. The DNA for the CDR3 is TGTGCCAGCAGCTTGGTAGGAGACTACAATGAGCAGTTCTTC. Its protein is CASSLVGDYNEQFF.

The gene calls are TRBV6-1 and TRBJ2-1, with D perhaps TRBD2 (6 bases). Germline V CDR1 and CDR2: MNHNS, SASEGT. The CDR3 totals 14 residues. The V and J ends lost 3 bases and 4 bases respectively, with 10 bases between them. The CDR3 reads CASSEGGRYNEQFF. CDR3 coding DNA: TGTGCCAGCAGTGAGGGTGGGAGGTACAATGAGCAGTTCTTC.

The chain couples TRBV6-5 to TRBJ2-3, with 8 positions matching TRBD2. The CDR3 is 15 residues long. Per the germline V gene, CDR1 is MNHEY and CDR2 is SVGAGI. V lost 0 bases, J lost 6 bases, and 5 bases stayed unmatched. The CDR3 DNA reads as TGTGCCAGCAGTTACTCGCGGGGGGCCTCCGATACGCAGTATTTT. Residues: CASSYSRGASDTQYF.

The chain recombines TRBV6-5 with TRBJ1-1, with D unresolved. V gave up 2 bases and J gave up 5 bases, with 12 bases separating them. Germline lookup yields CDR1 MNHEY and CDR2 SVGAGI. The CDR3 covers 14 residues. The CDR3 sequence is CASSYGQEATEAFF. CDR3 coding DNA: TGTGCCAGCAGTTACGGCCAGGAGGCGACTGAAGCTTTCTTT.

This chain joins TRBV29-1 and TRBJ2-5, with a possible D match to TRBD2 (7 bases). The CDR3 length is 12 residues. V was cut by 2 bases and J by 4 bases, with 8 bases left in between. CDR1 SQVTM and CDR2 ANQGSEA come from the germline V gene. The CDR3 region is CSVERGGETQYF. The CDR3 DNA reads TGCAGCGTTGAAAGGGGGGGAGAGACCCAGTACTTC. Supplemented by reference TRBV29-1 and TRBJ2-5, the full variable domain reads SAVISQKPSRDICQRGTSLTIQCQVDSQVTMMFWYRQQPGQSLTLIATANQGSEATYESGFVIDKFPISRPNLTFSTLTVSNMSPEDSSIYLCSVERGGETQYFGPGTRLLVL.

A note on this clone: This CDR3 is missing its conserved last phenylalanine or tryptophan, likely due to a read error. The gene calls are TRBV2 and TRBJ1-1; TRBD1 matches 11 bases. Trimming cost V 7 bases and J 11 bases; bases outside gene matches: 6. Germline CDR1 and CDR2: SNHLY and FYNNEI. The CDR3 runs to 12 residues. The CDR3 sequence: CASTDRGRVAFL. Here the CDR3 DNA reads TGTGCCAGCACGGACAGGGGGCGCGTGGCTTTCCTT.

This rearrangement joins TRBV19 to TRBJ1-5; no reliable D call. This CDR3 has 13 amino acids. Trimming took 5 bases from V and 11 from J, leaving 16 bases between them. Germline-derived CDR1 and CDR2 are LNHDA and SQIVND (reference sequence). The CDR3 here is CASSSSGGRAQHF. In nucleotides, the CDR3 is TGTGCCAGTAGTTCCTCGGGAGGGAGGGCCCAGCATTTT.

V is TRBV5-1 and J is TRBJ2-3; weak D call: TRBD2 (6 bases). Trimming removed 2 bases at V and 1 base at J, with 11 bases between. Per germline, CDR1 SGHRS and CDR2 YFSETQ. The CDR3 has 15 residues. As DNA, the CDR3 is TGCGCCAGCAGCTTAGGTGCGGGACGCACAGATACGCAGTATTTT. Translation: CASSLGAGRTDTQYF.

This clone was picked up one time. This chain connects TRBV4-1 to TRBJ2-3; 9 nucleotides match TRBD2. Unmatched junction bases numbered 7, after V lost 2 bases and J lost 13 bases. This CDR3 has 13 amino acids. CDR1 is MGHRA and CDR2 is YSYEKL in the germline V gene. The CDR3, as DNA: TGCGCCAGCAGCCAAATAGCGGGGGAAAGGGAGTATTTT. Residues: CASSQIAGEREYF.

CDR3 nucleotide sequence: TGTGCCAGCATTCCTGACAGGGGAGATTCACCCCTCCACTTT. This gives the protein CASIPDRGDSPLHF. This sequence joins TRBV6-1 and TRBJ1-6; 8 nucleotides match TRBD1. Per germline, CDR1 MNHNS and CDR2 SASEGT. The junction had 7 bases not matched to a gene; V was cut back by 7 bases and J by 8 bases. The length of the CDR3 is 14 residues.

V gene TRBV4-2 combines with J gene TRBJ2-7; TRBD2 aligns across 13 bases. CDR3 length: 15 amino acids. The V and J ends lost 4 bases and 3 bases, in that order; junction bases with no gene match: 3. CDR1 LGHNA and CDR2 YNFKEQ come from the germline V gene. The CDR3, as DNA: TGTGCCAGCAGCCGGACTAGCGGGAGTGTCTACGAGCAGTACTTC. It codes for CASSRTSGSVYEQYF.

The chain combines TRBV25-1 with TRBJ2-6, with a weak D call TRBD1 (5 bases). V was cut by 4 bases and J by 0 bases, with 10 bases left in between. The CDR3 runs 16 residues. The germline V gene encodes CDR1 MGHDK and CDR2 SYGVNS. CDR3 DNA: TGTGCCAGCAGTGTGGCAGGGTCCTCTGGGGCCAACGTCCTGACTTTC. It encodes CASSVAGSSGANVLTF.

The chain has TRBV7-9 and TRBJ2-3; 9 bases map to TRBD1. V trimming: 5 bases; J trimming: 3 bases; junction bases outside the gene matches: 12. The CDR3 is 17 residues long. The germline V gene has CDR1 SEHNR and CDR2 FQNEAQ (reference sequence). The CDR3 is CASSRGGTGMRTDTQYF. Here the CDR3 DNA reads TGTGCCAGCAGCAGGGGGGGGACAGGGATGAGGACAGATACGCAGTATTTT.

V usage is TRBV9 and J usage is TRBJ1-2; a weak D match, TRBD1 (6 bases). Germline V gene sequence: CDR1 SGDLS, CDR2 YYNGEE. CDR3 length equals 15 residues. Trimming took off 2 bases at V and 3 bases at J, with 14 bases between the two ends. In DNA, the CDR3 is TGTGCCAGCAGCGTGGCGGGGGCCACATACTATGGCTACACCTTC. Amino acids: CASSVAGATYYGYTF.

This sequence joins TRBV5-6 and TRBJ1-2; 8 nucleotides agree with TRBD1. CDR1 is SGHDT, CDR2 YYEEEE, per germline. Trimming at V came to 6 bases and at J to 4 bases, leaving 17 bases not matched to a gene. There are 17 residues in the CDR3. CDR3 residues: CASTLKGRTGYRYGYTF. The CDR3 coding sequence is TGTGCCAGCACCCTGAAGGGGCGGACAGGGTATCGCTATGGCTACACCTTC.

The chain combines TRBV10-3 with TRBJ2-1; 8 bases agree with TRBD2. V trimming: 5 bases; J trimming: 4 bases; junction bases outside the gene matches: 7. Germline V gene lookup returns CDR1 ENHRY and CDR2 SYGVKD. The CDR3 runs 15 residues. CDR3 region: CAISPLAGLYNEQFF. CDR3 DNA: TGTGCCATCAGTCCCCTAGCGGGCTTATACAATGAGCAGTTCTTC.

A remark on this clone: The same CDR3 arises from other DNA sequences in this sample as well. V gene TRBV9 combines with J gene TRBJ2-3; 9 nucleotides agree with TRBD2. The CDR3 has 15 amino acids. J was trimmed by 0 bases and V by 2 bases; bases with no gene match: 1. From germline, CDR1 is SGDLS and CDR2 YYNGEE. The CDR3 DNA follows: TGTGCCAGCAGCGTGCTAGCGGGGAGCACAGATACGCAGTATTTT. It yields the protein CASSVLAGSTDTQYF.

The rearrangement links TRBV2 to TRBJ1-2, with 8 nucleotides matching TRBD1. V was pared by 8 bases and J by 4 bases, with 6 bases of the junction left unmatched. Germline-derived CDR1 and CDR2 are SNHLY and FYNNEI. The CDR3 is 13 amino acids. CDR3 residues: CASQDRGGYGYTF. The CDR3 bases are TGTGCCAGCCAAGACAGGGGTGGCTATGGCTACACCTTC.

This rearrangement joins TRBV6-1 to TRBJ2-3; 7 bases agree with TRBD1. Germline CDR1 and CDR2: MNHNS and SASEGT. Losses at the gene ends were 1 base for V and 8 bases for J; bases not matched to a gene: 9. This CDR3 is 15 amino acids long. The CDR3 nucleotides read TGTGCCAGCAGTGAAGAGTGGCTAGGGGGCGGTACGCAGTATTTT. It specifies CASSEEWLGGGTQYF.

This sequence joins TRBV19 and TRBJ2-6, with 7 bases that match TRBD2. The J segment lost 4 bases and the V segment lost 4 bases, leaving 1 base of the junction unmatched. CDR1 LNHDA and CDR2 SQIVND come from the germline V gene (reference sequence). This CDR3 contains 14 residues. DNA for the CDR3: TGTGCCAGTAGTACGGGGGGAGGGGCCAACGTCCTGACTTTC. This sequence encodes CASSTGGGANVLTF.

The chain combines TRBV5-1 with TRBJ2-3, with D perhaps matching TRBD2 (6 bases). This CDR3 spans 15 amino acids. Germline CDR1 reads SGHRS; CDR2 reads YFSETQ. Trimming left V 0 bases short and J 3 bases short, with 11 bases between. The CDR3 sequence: CASSLVGSRTDTQYF. The DNA for the CDR3 is TGCGCCAGCAGCTTGGTCGGGAGTCGAACAGATACGCAGTATTTT.

The chain recombines TRBV5-1 with TRBJ1-1; no clear D gene. The CDR3 has 12 residues. The ends were cut back, 2 bases at V and 3 bases at J, with 5 bases in the middle. CDR1 and CDR2 from the germline V gene are SGHRS and YFSETQ. The CDR3: CASSFADTEAFF. CDR3 in DNA: TGCGCCAGCAGCTTTGCGGACACTGAAGCTTTCTTT.